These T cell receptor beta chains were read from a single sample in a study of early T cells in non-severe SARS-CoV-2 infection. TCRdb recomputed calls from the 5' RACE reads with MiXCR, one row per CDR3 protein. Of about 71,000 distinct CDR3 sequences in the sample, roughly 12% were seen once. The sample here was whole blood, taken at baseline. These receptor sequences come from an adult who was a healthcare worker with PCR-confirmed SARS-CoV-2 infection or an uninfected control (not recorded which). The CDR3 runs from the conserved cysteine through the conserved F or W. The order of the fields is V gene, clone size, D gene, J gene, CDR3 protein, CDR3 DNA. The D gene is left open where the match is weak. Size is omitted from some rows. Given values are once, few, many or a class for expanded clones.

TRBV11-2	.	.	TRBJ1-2	CASSLGAPYHGYTF	TGTGCCAGCAGCTTAGGAGCACCATACCATGGCTACACCTTC
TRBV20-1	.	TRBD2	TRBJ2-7	CSAGDYYEQYF	TGCAGTGCGGGGGACTATTACGAGCAGTACTTC
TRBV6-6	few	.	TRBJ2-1	CASSNPGANNEQFF	TGTGCCAGCAGTAACCCCGGGGCTAACAATGAGCAGTTCTTC
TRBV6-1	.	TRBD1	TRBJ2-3	CASTQGPSTDTQYF	TGTGCCAGTACACAGGGGCCCAGCACAGATACGCAGTATTTT
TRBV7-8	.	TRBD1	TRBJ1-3	CASSPDRVGGNTIYF	TGTGCCAGCAGCCCGGACAGGGTAGGAGGAAACACCATATATTTT
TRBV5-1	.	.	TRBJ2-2	CASSWDGGDTGELFF	TGCGCCAGCAGCTGGGACGGCGGAGACACCGGGGAGCTGTTTTTT
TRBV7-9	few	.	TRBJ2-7	CASSSLHTYEQYF	TGTGCCAGCAGCTCCCTACATACCTACGAGCAGTACTTC
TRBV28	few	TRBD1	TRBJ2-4	CASSFGTGVVKNIQYF	TGTGCCAGCAGTTTCGGGACAGGGGTGGTCAAAAACATTCAGTACTTC
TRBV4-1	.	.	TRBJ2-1	CASSQGPLQQGSYNEQFF	TGCGCCAGCAGCCAAGGACCCCTACAGCAGGGCTCCTACAATGAGCAGTTCTTC
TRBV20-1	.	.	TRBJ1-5	CSARGSNQPQHF	TGCAGTGCTAGGGGGAGCAATCAGCCCCAGCATTTT
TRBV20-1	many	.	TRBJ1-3	CSAVRGSRTGGNTIYF	TGCAGTGCTGTCCGGGGCTCGCGTACGGGTGGAAACACCATATATTTT